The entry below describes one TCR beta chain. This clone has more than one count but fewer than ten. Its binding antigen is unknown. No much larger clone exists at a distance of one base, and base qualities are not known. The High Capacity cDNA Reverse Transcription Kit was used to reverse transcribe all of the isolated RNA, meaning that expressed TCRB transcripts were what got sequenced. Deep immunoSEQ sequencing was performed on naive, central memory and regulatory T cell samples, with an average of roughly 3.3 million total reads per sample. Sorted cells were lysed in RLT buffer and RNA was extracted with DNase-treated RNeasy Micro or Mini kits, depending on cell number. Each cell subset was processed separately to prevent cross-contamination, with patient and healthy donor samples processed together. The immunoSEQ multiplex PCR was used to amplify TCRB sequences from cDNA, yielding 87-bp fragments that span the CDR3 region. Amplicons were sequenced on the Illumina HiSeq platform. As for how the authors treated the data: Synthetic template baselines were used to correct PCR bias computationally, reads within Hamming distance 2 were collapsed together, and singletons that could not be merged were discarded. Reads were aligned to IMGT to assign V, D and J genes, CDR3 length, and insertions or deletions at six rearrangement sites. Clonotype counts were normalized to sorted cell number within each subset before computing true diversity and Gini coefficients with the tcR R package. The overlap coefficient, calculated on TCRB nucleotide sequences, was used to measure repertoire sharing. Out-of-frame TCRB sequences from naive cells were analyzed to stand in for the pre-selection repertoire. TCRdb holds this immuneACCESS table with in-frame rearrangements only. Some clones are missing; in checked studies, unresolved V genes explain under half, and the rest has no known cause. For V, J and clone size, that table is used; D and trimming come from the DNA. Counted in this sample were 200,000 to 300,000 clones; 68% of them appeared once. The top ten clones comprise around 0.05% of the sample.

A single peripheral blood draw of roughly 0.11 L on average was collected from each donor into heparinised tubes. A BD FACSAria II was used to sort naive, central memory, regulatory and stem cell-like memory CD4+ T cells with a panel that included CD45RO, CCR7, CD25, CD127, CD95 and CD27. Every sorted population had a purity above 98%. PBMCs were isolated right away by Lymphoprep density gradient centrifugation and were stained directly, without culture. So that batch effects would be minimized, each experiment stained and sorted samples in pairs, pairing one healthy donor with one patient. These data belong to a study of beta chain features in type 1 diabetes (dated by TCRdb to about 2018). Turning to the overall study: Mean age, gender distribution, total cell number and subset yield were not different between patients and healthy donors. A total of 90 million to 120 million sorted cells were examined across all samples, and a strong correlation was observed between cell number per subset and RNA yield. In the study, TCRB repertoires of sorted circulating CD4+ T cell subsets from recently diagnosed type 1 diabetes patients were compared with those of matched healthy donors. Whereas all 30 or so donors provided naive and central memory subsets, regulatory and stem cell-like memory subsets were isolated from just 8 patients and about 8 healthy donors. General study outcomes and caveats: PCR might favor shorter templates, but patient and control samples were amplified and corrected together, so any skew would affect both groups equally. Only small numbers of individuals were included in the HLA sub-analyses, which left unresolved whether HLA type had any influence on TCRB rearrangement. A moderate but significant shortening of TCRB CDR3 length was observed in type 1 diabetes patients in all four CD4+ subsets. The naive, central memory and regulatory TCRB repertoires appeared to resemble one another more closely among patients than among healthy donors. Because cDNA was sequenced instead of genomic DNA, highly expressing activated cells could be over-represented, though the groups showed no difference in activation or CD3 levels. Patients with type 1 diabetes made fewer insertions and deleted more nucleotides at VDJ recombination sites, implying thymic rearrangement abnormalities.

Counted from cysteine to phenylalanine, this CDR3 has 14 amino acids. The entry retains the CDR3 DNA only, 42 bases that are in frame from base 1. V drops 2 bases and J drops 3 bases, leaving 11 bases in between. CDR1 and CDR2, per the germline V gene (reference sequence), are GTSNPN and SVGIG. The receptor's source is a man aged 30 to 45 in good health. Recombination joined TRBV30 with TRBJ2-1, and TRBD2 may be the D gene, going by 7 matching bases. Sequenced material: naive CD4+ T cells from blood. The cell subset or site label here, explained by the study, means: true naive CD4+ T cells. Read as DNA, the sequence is TGTGCCTGGAGTAGTAGGGGGGGCTACAATGAGCAGTTCTTC. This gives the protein CAWSSRGGYNEQFF.